The 22 T cell receptor beta chains in this list originate from one sample, sequenced in a study of cytomegalovirus exposure and HLA in healthy donors. With 60 Vbeta and 13 Jbeta primers, the PCR was carried out. The method was immunoSEQ multiplex PCR; TCRdb's version includes in-frame clones alone and lacks a portion of them. The sample shows around 170,000 clones, 70% to 80% of them seen only once. The sequenced sample consisted of PBMCs. These receptors were taken from a young man in good health and CMV-seronegative.

This chain links TRBV6-5 with TRBJ1-2, with 8 nucleotides matching TRBD1. J gave up 4 bases and V 5 bases, and 9 bases lay outside the gene matches. This CDR3 comprises 15 residues. Germline CDR1 and CDR2: MNHEY and SVGAGI. The CDR3 nucleotides read TGTGCCAGCAGTCTCCGGGACAGGACCCTCTATGGCTACACCTTC. Residues: CASSLRDRTLYGYTF.

As DNA, the CDR3 is TGTGCCAGCAGCTTAGGCAGATATGGCTACACCTTC. Translation: CASSLGRYGYTF. The rearrangement links TRBV7-9 to TRBJ1-2, with D hard to call. The germline gives CDR1 SEHNR, CDR2 FQNEAQ (reference sequence). The V end lost 1 base, the J end lost 5 bases, and 5 bases lay between the germline ends. The CDR3 has 12 residues.

This clone was counted once. V is TRBV19 and J is TRBJ2-7; 12 bases fit TRBD2. CDR3 length equals 15 residues. CDR1 is LNHDA and CDR2 is SQIVND in the germline V gene (reference sequence). V shed 1 base and J 4 bases; nucleotides not matched to a gene: 2. The CDR3 DNA follows: TGTGCCAGTAGTATAGTGACTAGCGGGAGTTACGAGCAGTACTTC. This gives the protein CASSIVTSGSYEQYF.

The genes are TRBV7-6 and TRBJ1-4; D may be TRBD1 (6 bases). Trimming took 5 bases from V and 10 from J, leaving 17 bases between them. The CDR3 loop spans 14 amino acids. CDR1 is SGHVS and CDR2 is FNYEAQ in the germline V gene. The DNA for the CDR3 is TGTGCCAGCAGCCCGGGGGGGGCGGTTGGAAAACTGTTTTTT. It specifies CASSPGGAVGKLFF. Full variable domain (remainder filled in from reference TRBV7-6 and TRBJ1-4): GAGVSQSPRYKVTKRGQDVALRCDPISGHVSLYWYRQALGQGPEFLTYFNYEAQQDKSGLPNDRFSAERPEGSISTLTIQRTEQRDSAMYRCASSPGGAVGKLFFGSGTQLSVL.

The chain links TRBV4-1 to TRBJ2-1, with a tentative D call TRBD2 (7 bases). Germline V gene lookup returns CDR1 MGHRA and CDR2 YSYEKL. Trimming took off 7 bases at V and 6 bases at J, with 19 bases between the two ends. This CDR3 comprises 15 residues. CDR3 nucleotide sequence: TGCGCCAGCACCCTCCTGGGGGGGGCCGGCAATGAGCAGTTCTTC. The encoded protein is CASTLLGGAGNEQFF.

V gene TRBV7-2 combines with J gene TRBJ1-5, with D perhaps matching TRBD1 (5 bases). V dropped 5 bases and J dropped 4 bases, with 18 bases sitting between them. This CDR3 has 16 amino acids. Per the germline V gene, CDR1 is SGHTA and CDR2 is FQGNSA. The CDR3 coding sequence is TGTGCCAGCAGCAGCTTTGTGGGGCGGGGAAATCAGCCCCAGCATTTT. Translating gives CASSSFVGRGNQPQHF.

The chain's CDR3 is CASSLAGTGGNTIYF. The CDR3 DNA follows: TGTGCCAGCAGCTTAGCGGGGACAGGGGGAAACACCATATATTTT. The rearrangement uses TRBV7-2 and TRBJ1-3, with 9 positions matching TRBD1. The CDR3 runs to 15 residues. V shed 0 bases, J shed 4 bases, and the junction held 1 base outside the gene matches. Germline lookup yields CDR1 SGHTA and CDR2 FQGNSA.

The chain employs TRBV21-1 and TRBJ2-7; TRBD1 is the table's D call, not checked against the DNA. TRBV21-1 is tagged as a pseudogene. CDR3 size: 16 residues. The CDR3 coding sequence is TGTGCCAGCAGCAAATCCCCAGACACAAAAACCTACGAGCAGTACTTC. This gives the protein CASSKSPDTKTYEQYF.

Details on this clone: At one end, the junction sequence differs from germline, possibly due to a read error. The chain combines TRBV7-2 with TRBJ2-2, with 8 positions matching TRBD1. Germline CDR1 and CDR2: SGHTA and FQGNSA. The CDR3 loop spans 17 amino acids. CDR3 nucleotide sequence: TGTGCCAGCAGCTTAGGACTCAGGACAGGGTACAACGGGGAGCTGTCTTTT. Protein product: CASSLGLRTGYNGELSF.

The chain carries TRBV27 and TRBJ1-2; 10 positions match TRBD1. V gave up 5 bases and J gave up 7 bases; unmatched junction bases: 7. CDR1 and CDR2 (germline): MNHEY, SMNVEV (reference sequence). This CDR3 comprises 14 residues. In nucleotides, the CDR3 is TGTGCCAGCAGTATTCCCCGGGACAGGGGTGGCTACACCTTC. Amino acid sequence: CASSIPRDRGGYTF.

The rearrangement joins TRBV5-4 to TRBJ1-3; 11 bases align to TRBD1. The CDR3 runs to 16 residues. CDR1 is SGHNT and CDR2 is YYREEE in the germline V gene (reference sequence). The trim removed 3 bases at V and 2 bases at J, leaving 4 bases unmatched. The CDR3 sequence: CASSYRTGGPGNTIYF. CDR3 bases: TGTGCCAGCAGCTATAGGACAGGGGGCCCTGGAAACACCATATATTTT. Variable domain in full (rest from reference TRBV5-4 and TRBJ1-3): ETGVTQSPTHLIKTRGQQVTLRCSSQSGHNTVSWYQQALGQGPQFIFQYYREEENGRGNFPPRFSGLQFPNYSSELNVNALELDDSALYLCASSYRTGGPGNTIYFGEGSWLTVV.

The chain combines TRBV7-6 with TRBJ2-3; 8 positions agree with TRBD2. Losses at the gene ends were 5 bases for V and 0 bases for J; bases not matched to a gene: 13. The CDR3 is made up of 18 amino acids. Germline CDR1 is SGHVS and CDR2 is FNYEAQ. The CDR3 sequence is CASSQRSGRTYSTDTQYF. The DNA for the CDR3 is TGTGCCAGCAGCCAGAGAAGCGGGAGAACCTATAGCACAGATACGCAGTATTTT.

A few counts support this clone. The chain joins TRBV5-1 to TRBJ2-3; D possibly corresponds to TRBD2 (5 bases). The CDR3 is made up of 14 amino acids. Per germline, CDR1 SGHRS and CDR2 YFSETQ. Trimming pared 5 bases from V and 0 bases from J, leaving 10 bases between. The CDR3 loop reads CASSEGGSTDTQYF. The DNA of the CDR3 is TGCGCCAGCAGTGAGGGCGGGAGCACAGATACGCAGTATTTT.

This clone has just a few counts. The rearrangement joins TRBV29-1 to TRBJ1-1; 8 bases are a match to TRBD1. The length of the CDR3 is 14 residues. V was pared by 7 bases and J by 3 bases, with 10 bases of the junction left unmatched. CDR1 SQVTM and CDR2 ANQGSEA come from the germline V gene. DNA of the CDR3: TGCAGCGCCGGGACAGGCGGGGTGGACACTGAAGCTTTCTTT. Translated, it gives CSAGTGGVDTEAFF.

This clone has only one observation. This rearrangement joins TRBV5-6 to TRBJ2-5, with a tentative D call TRBD1 (6 bases). The J call could be wrong; TRBJ2-7 is a better fit for the DNA end. CDR1 is SGHDT and CDR2 is YYEEEE in the germline V gene. The CDR3 spans 11 residues. The CDR3 DNA sequence: TGTGCCAGCAGCGGACAGTACGAGCAGTACTTC. It is translated as CASSGQYEQYF.

There are a few counts of this clone. The J gene is TRBJ2-5, the V gene TRBV4-3, with 12 bases that match TRBD2. The CDR3 is made up of 17 amino acids. Trimming at V came to 1 base and at J to 4 bases, leaving 7 bases not matched to a gene. From germline, CDR1 is LGHNA and CDR2 YSLEER. As DNA, the CDR3 is TGCGCCAGCAGCCAAGGACTAGCGGGAGTAGGGTCAGAGACCCAGTACTTC. Protein: CASSQGLAGVGSETQYF.

Only a few counts were recorded for this clone. V gene TRBV6-1 combines with J gene TRBJ1-2, with 7 nucleotides matching TRBD1. CDR1 is MNHNS and CDR2 is SASEGT in the germline V gene. This CDR3 comprises 14 residues. V gave up 0 bases and J gave up 7 bases; unmatched junction bases: 5. The DNA of the CDR3 is TGTGCCAGCAGTGAAGCGCGAGGGGGCGGTGGCTACACCTTC. Its translation is CASSEARGGGGYTF.

CDR3 DNA sequence: TGTGCCAGCAGCCTTACAGGGGCGAACACTGAAGCTTTCTTT. Its translation: CASSLTGANTEAFF. The rearrangement uses TRBV7-2 and TRBJ1-1; 7 bases agree with TRBD1. V lost 5 bases and J lost 1; bases outside the gene matches: 4. Germline V gives CDR1 SGHTA, CDR2 FQGNSA. The CDR3 has 14 residues.

This sequence joins TRBV7-2 and TRBJ2-7, with D possibly being TRBD1 (6 bases). The V end lost 5 bases, the J end lost 7 bases, and 21 bases lay between the germline ends. The germline gives CDR1 SGHTA, CDR2 FQGNSA. This CDR3 has 15 residues. CDR3 loop: CASSRISPQGREQYF. The DNA for the CDR3 is TGTGCCAGCAGCCGCATCTCCCCACAGGGTCGGGAGCAGTACTTC. Full variable domain (missing parts from reference TRBV7-2 and TRBJ2-7): GAGVSQSPSNKVTEKGKDVELRCDPISGHTALYWYRQSLGQGLEFLIYFQGNSAPDKSGLPSDRFSAERTGGSVSTLTIQRTQQEDSAVYLCASSRISPQGREQYFGPGTRLTVT.

The V and J genes are TRBV19 and TRBJ2-7; 9 nucleotides line up with TRBD1. Looked up from germline, CDR1 is LNHDA and CDR2 is SQIVND (reference sequence). The CDR3 loop spans 13 amino acids. V shed 5 bases, J shed 6 bases, and the junction held 5 bases outside the gene matches. CDR3 region: CASSGGTGSEQYF. The CDR3 region has the DNA TGTGCCAGTAGTGGAGGGACAGGGTCCGAGCAGTACTTC.

This chain uses TRBV6-5 with TRBJ1-6; maybe TRBD1 (5 bases). In germline, CDR1 is MNHEY, CDR2 SVGAGI. V was pared by 2 bases and J by 2 bases, with 10 bases between. This CDR3 spans 16 amino acids. The CDR3 reads CASSYGGTPYNSPLHF. In nucleotides, the CDR3 is TGTGCCAGCAGTTACGGCGGGACTCCCTATAATTCACCCCTCCACTTT.

Only a few counts were recorded for this clone. The chain combines TRBV6-5 with TRBJ2-4; 7 bases line up with TRBD1. V dropped 6 bases and J dropped 8; count of bases not matched to a gene: 7. Germline V gene data show CDR1 as MNHEY and CDR2 as SVGAGI. The CDR3 is 13 residues long. For the CDR3, the DNA is TGTGCCAGCAGAGGGGGCGGGCGGGACATTCAGTACTTC. It yields the protein CASRGGGRDIQYF.